This TCR beta chain was captured in a study of blood T cell repertoires in COVID-19. Study-wide background: Italy, Spain and the United States were the sources of the convalescent and acute COVID-19 samples. In each case, the material was cDNA or gDNA derived from T cells, B-cell-depleted T cells, or PBMCs.

CDR1 and CDR2 (germline): LGHNA, YSLEER. The CDR3 runs to 13 residues. The V gene lost 1 base and the J gene lost 4 bases, with 7 bases spanning the gap. Authors' methods: By means of reference gene primer amplification, nucleated cell counts were estimated. Some clones are missing from TCRdb's copy, which holds only in-frame ones; the method was immunoSEQ multiplex PCR. V, J and clone size are taken as reported in that table, and D and trimming were inferred from the DNA itself. This sample has 250,000 to 400,000 clones; 87% occur once, and the top ten carry 5.3%. Each participant's cohort was designated according to participant-reported clinical history.

Sequenced: PBMCs or T cells enriched from blood (not recorded which). The chain has TRBV4-3 and TRBJ1-2; D is undetermined. The clonotype comes from a woman aged 25 to 39 who had recovered from COVID-19. In DNA, the CDR3 is TGCGCCAGCAGCCAAGCGGAGGGCTATGGCTACACCTTC. This codes for CASSQAEGYGYTF.